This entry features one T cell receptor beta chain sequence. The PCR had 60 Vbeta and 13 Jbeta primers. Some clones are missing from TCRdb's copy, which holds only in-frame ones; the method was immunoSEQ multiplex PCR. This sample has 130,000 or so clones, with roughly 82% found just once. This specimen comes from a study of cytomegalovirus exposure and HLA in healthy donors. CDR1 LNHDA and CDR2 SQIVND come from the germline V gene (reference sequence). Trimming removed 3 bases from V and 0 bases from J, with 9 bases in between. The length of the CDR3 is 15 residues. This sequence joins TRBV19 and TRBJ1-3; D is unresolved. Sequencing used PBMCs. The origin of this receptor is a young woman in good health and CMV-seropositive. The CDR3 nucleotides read TGTGCCAGTAGTATCACAGCAAGCTCTGGAAACACCATATATTTT. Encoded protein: CASSITASSGNTIYF.